This passage covers 23 T cell receptor beta chains from one sample sequenced in a study of long-term antiretroviral therapy in people with HIV. Runs used v3.0 of the immunoSEQ assay and were done at survey level. TCRdb keeps only in-frame clones here, not all; method: immunoSEQ multiplex PCR. The data contain 26,000 or so clones, over 70% of them singletons. The source was unsorted PBMCs, collected 3 years after starting antiretroviral therapy. The origin of the receptors is a man younger than 35 with HIV.

V usage is TRBV5-8 and J usage is TRBJ2-1; the D is unclear. Germline CDR1 SGHTS, CDR2 YDEGEE. CDR3 length: 15 amino acids. V was shortened by 5 bases and J by 0 bases, with 12 bases between the two germline ends. CDR3 amino acids: CASSLDTDSYNEQFF. The CDR3 nucleotides are TGTGCCAGCAGTCTAGACACTGACTCCTACAATGAGCAGTTCTTC. Using reference TRBV5-8 and TRBJ2-1 for the parts outside the CDR3, the full variable domain is EAGVTQSPTHLIKTRGQQATLRCSPISGHTSVYWYQQALGLGLQFLLWYDEGEERNRGNFPPRFSGRQFPNYSSELNVNALELEDSALYLCASSLDTDSYNEQFFGPGTRLTVL.

This clone is a singleton in its sample. DNA for the CDR3: TGTGCCAGCAGCTCCCTCGCGGGACAGCACGAGCAGTACTTC. Its translation: CASSSLAGQHEQYF. The chain recombines TRBV5-6 with TRBJ2-7; TRBD1 might be the D (7 bases). V lost 3 bases and J lost 5, with 15 bases in between. This CDR3 is 14 amino acids long. Looked up from germline, CDR1 is SGHDT and CDR2 is YYEEEE.

The chain has TRBV7-6 and TRBJ1-1; 7 bases are a match to TRBD1. V lost 1 base and J lost 1; bases outside the gene matches: 12. CDR3 size: 18 residues. Germline-derived CDR1 and CDR2 are SGHVS and FNYEAQ. The CDR3 loop is CASSLGPTGASRNTEAFF. The DNA of the CDR3 is TGTGCCAGCAGCTTAGGACCTACAGGGGCATCCCGGAACACTGAAGCTTTCTTT.

The V and J genes are TRBV28 and TRBJ2-2; tentative D call: TRBD2 (6 bases). The V gene lost 5 bases and the J gene lost 1 base, with 8 bases spanning the gap. Looked up from germline, CDR1 is MDHEN and CDR2 is SYDVKM. The CDR3 runs 14 residues. Here the CDR3 reads CASSERVNTGELFF. CDR3 nucleotides: TGTGCCAGCAGTGAGCGGGTGAACACCGGGGAGCTGTTTTTT.

The J gene is TRBJ1-3, the V gene TRBV10-3, with no clear D. The germline gives CDR1 ENHRY, CDR2 SYGVKD. The ends were cut back, 4 bases at V and 4 bases at J, with 5 bases in the middle. The CDR3 is made up of 12 amino acids. The CDR3 DNA reads TGTGCCATCAGTGTGAAGGGAAACACCATATATTTT. Its protein is CAISVKGNTIYF.

In its sample, this clone was seen a few times. The gene calls are TRBV2 and TRBJ1-6, with no clear D. CDR3 size: 13 residues. Germline CDR1 SNHLY, CDR2 FYNNEI. Between the trimmed V and J ends, which lost 8 bases and 10 bases, there was a span of 15 bases. For the CDR3, the DNA is TGTGCCAGCGGGCGAGAAAAAAACTCACCCCTCCACTTT. Its protein product is CASGREKNSPLHF.

V is TRBV5-4 and J is TRBJ2-5; D gene ambiguous. The V end was cut by 0 bases, the J end by 1 base, with 13 bases between. There are 16 residues in the CDR3. Germline V gives CDR1 SGHNT, CDR2 YYREEE (reference sequence). This CDR3 reads CASSLDGGPSQETQYF. The DNA of the CDR3 is TGTGCCAGCAGCTTGGATGGCGGCCCATCCCAAGAGACCCAGTACTTC. Full variable domain (rest looked up from reference TRBV5-4 and TRBJ2-5): ETGVTQSPTHLIKTRGQQVTLRCSSQSGHNTVSWYQQALGQGPQFIFQYYREEENGRGNFPPRFSGLQFPNYSSELNVNALELDDSALYLCASSLDGGPSQETQYFGPGTRLLVL.

This clone was recorded once. V usage is TRBV6-5 and J usage is TRBJ2-7; D is unresolved. Germline loops: CDR1 MNHEY, CDR2 SVGAGI. V lost 0 bases and J lost 0, with 9 bases in between. The CDR3 spans 15 residues. In nucleotides, the CDR3 is TGTGCCAGCAGTTACTCTTCCCTCTACTCCTACGAGCAGTACTTC. This encodes CASSYSSLYSYEQYF.

The V call is TRBV2, the J call TRBJ2-5; the match to TRBD2 covers 9 bases. J gave up 5 bases and V 6 bases, and 13 bases lay outside the gene matches. The CDR3 has 16 amino acids. Per the germline V gene, CDR1 is SNHLY and CDR2 is FYNNEI. This CDR3 reads CASRSSGGGGGETQYF. DNA of the CDR3: TGTGCCAGCAGATCATCTGGCGGGGGGGGTGGGGAGACCCAGTACTTC.

This chain uses TRBV19 with TRBJ1-3, with a possible D match to TRBD1 (5 bases). V lost 4 bases and J 0 bases, leaving 13 bases between the germline ends. The CDR3 totals 16 residues. Germline V gene lookup returns CDR1 LNHDA and CDR2 SQIVND (reference sequence). The CDR3 DNA sequence: TGTGCCAGTAGTACAGGGTTCTGGAGCTCTGGAAACACCATATATTTT. Its translation is CASSTGFWSSGNTIYF. Full variable domain (remainder filled in from reference TRBV19 and TRBJ1-3): DGGITQSPKYLFRKEGQNVTLSCEQNLNHDAMYWYRQDPGQGLRLIYYSQIVNDFQKGDIAEGYSVSREKKESFPLTVTSAQKNPTAFYLCASSTGFWSSGNTIYFGEGSWLTVV.

The chain combines TRBV4-1 with TRBJ1-1; D is perhaps TRBD1 (6 bases). Trimming removed 4 bases from V and 1 base from J, with 19 bases in between. The CDR3 has 17 amino acids. Looked up from germline, CDR1 is MGHRA and CDR2 is YSYEKL. CDR3 loop: CASSPLRVGGWNTEAFF. DNA of the CDR3: TGCGCCAGCAGCCCCTTACGGGTCGGGGGCTGGAACACTGAAGCTTTCTTT.

The gene calls are TRBV30 and TRBJ1-2; D may be TRBD1 (6 bases). CDR3 length equals 13 residues. CDR1 is GTSNPN and CDR2 is SVGIG in the germline V gene (reference sequence). The V gene lost 3 bases and the J gene lost 4 bases, with 12 bases spanning the gap. For the CDR3, the DNA is TGTGCCTGGAGCCGAGGGGGGTCCTATGGCTACACCTTC. Protein product: CAWSRGGSYGYTF. Variable domain in full (rest from reference TRBV30 and TRBJ1-2): SQTIHQWPATLVQPVGSPLSLECTVEGTSNPNLYWYRQAAGRGLQLLFYSVGIGQISSEVPQNLSASRPQDRQFILSSKKLLLSDSGFYLCAWSRGGSYGYTFGSGTRLTVV.

The V gene is TRBV21-1, the J gene TRBJ2-6. TRBV21-1 is termed a pseudogene. This CDR3 is 14 amino acids long. CDR3 DNA: TGTGCCAGCAGCAGGGGCTCTGGGGCCAACGTCCTGACTTTC. Its protein is CASSRGSGANVLTF.

V usage is TRBV2 and J usage is TRBJ1-1; no firm D call. The V and J ends lost 4 bases and 0 bases respectively, with 18 bases between them. CDR1 is SNHLY and CDR2 is FYNNEI in the germline V gene. The CDR3 length is 17 residues. For the CDR3, the DNA is TGTGCCAGCAGTGGTGGGTTTCATATAATCATGAACACTGAAGCTTTCTTT. Its protein product is CASSGGFHIIMNTEAFF.

The chain's CDR3 is CASSIARDDGYTF. DNA of the CDR3: TGTGCCAGTAGTATAGCCAGGGACGATGGCTACACCTTC. This rearrangement joins TRBV19 to TRBJ1-2, with D possibly matching TRBD1 (5 bases). Germline CDR1 reads LNHDA; CDR2 reads SQIVND (reference sequence). This CDR3 has 13 residues. The germline V and J ends were trimmed by 1 base and 6 bases, with 9 bases remaining between them.

The chain recombines TRBV30 with TRBJ1-3; D is uncertain. Germline V gene data show CDR1 as GTSNPN and CDR2 as SVGIG (reference sequence). This CDR3 contains 14 residues. V dropped 3 bases and J dropped 3 bases, with 12 bases sitting between them. In DNA, the CDR3 is TGTGCCTGGAGCGAGAGGGCCATTGGAAACACCATATATTTT. Translated: CAWSERAIGNTIYF.

This chain links TRBV9 with TRBJ2-3; 8 bases map to TRBD2. This CDR3 region has 15 residues. J gave up 5 bases and V 3 bases, and 8 bases lay outside the gene matches. Germline lookup yields CDR1 SGDLS and CDR2 YYNGEE. The chain's CDR3 is CASSDHGGAGDTQYF. Written as DNA, the CDR3 is TGTGCCAGCAGCGACCACGGGGGGGCCGGAGATACGCAGTATTTT.

This clone was counted a single time. The chain has TRBV27 and TRBJ2-2, with D maybe TRBD2 (5 bases). Per germline, CDR1 MNHEY and CDR2 SMNVEV (reference sequence). The CDR3 spans 14 residues. Trimming removed 4 bases at V and 6 bases at J, with 12 bases between. CDR3 sequence (DNA): TGTGCCAGCAGTTACGGGATATGGTCCGGGGAGCTGTTTTTT. Its translation is CASSYGIWSGELFF.

The V gene is TRBV9, the J gene TRBJ2-1; 10 bases are a match to TRBD2. Trimming at V came to 3 bases and at J to 12 bases, leaving 3 bases not matched to a gene. In germline, CDR1 is SGDLS, CDR2 YYNGEE. This CDR3 is 12 amino acids long. The CDR3 DNA follows: TGTGCCAGCAGCGCCGTAGCGGGAGGGCAGTTCTTC. This codes for CASSAVAGGQFF.

The chain has TRBV7-6 and TRBJ2-7; D is unresolved. This CDR3 is 11 amino acids long. Germline CDR1 reads SGHVS; CDR2 reads FNYEAQ. V lost 4 bases and J lost 3, with 4 bases in between. The chain's CDR3 is CASSSVYEQYV. The CDR3 region has the DNA TGTGCCAGCAGCTCGGTCTACGAGCAGTACGTC.

This clone was seen only a few times. The V call is TRBV30, the J call TRBJ2-2; D possibly uses TRBD1 or TRBD2 (6 bases each). The CDR3 is made up of 14 amino acids. In germline, CDR1 is GTSNPN, CDR2 SVGIG (reference sequence). V was shortened by 3 bases and J by 6 bases, with 14 bases between the two germline ends. In DNA, the CDR3 is TGTGCCTGGAGGGGGGGCGCGGAAGCCGGGGAGCTGTTTTTT. As protein: CAWRGGAEAGELFF.

This chain connects TRBV28 to TRBJ2-1; 11 bases match TRBD2. This CDR3 spans 18 amino acids. Losses at the gene ends were 6 bases for V and 4 bases for J; bases not matched to a gene: 14. Germline CDR1 MDHEN, CDR2 SYDVKM. The CDR3 nucleotides are TGTGCCAGCAGAACGACTTGGGGCCGACTAGCGGGGTACAATGAGCAGTTCTTC. It codes for CASRTTWGRLAGYNEQFF. The full variable domain, with the rest looked up from reference TRBV28 and TRBJ2-1, is DVKVTQSSRYLVKRTGEKVFLECVQDMDHENMFWYRQDPGLGLRLIYFSYDVKMKEKGDIPEGYSVSREKKERFSLILESASTNQTSMYLCASRTTWGRLAGYNEQFFGPGTRLTVL.

V gene TRBV4-1 combines with J gene TRBJ2-7, with D possibly matching TRBD2 (6 bases). The CDR3 totals 17 residues. Looked up from germline, CDR1 is MGHRA and CDR2 is YSYEKL. Trimming took off 0 bases at V and 6 bases at J, with 21 bases between the two ends. CDR3 sequence reads: CASSQDGPPGGWGEQYF. In DNA, the CDR3 is TGCGCCAGCAGCCAAGACGGCCCTCCAGGAGGGTGGGGCGAGCAGTACTTC.